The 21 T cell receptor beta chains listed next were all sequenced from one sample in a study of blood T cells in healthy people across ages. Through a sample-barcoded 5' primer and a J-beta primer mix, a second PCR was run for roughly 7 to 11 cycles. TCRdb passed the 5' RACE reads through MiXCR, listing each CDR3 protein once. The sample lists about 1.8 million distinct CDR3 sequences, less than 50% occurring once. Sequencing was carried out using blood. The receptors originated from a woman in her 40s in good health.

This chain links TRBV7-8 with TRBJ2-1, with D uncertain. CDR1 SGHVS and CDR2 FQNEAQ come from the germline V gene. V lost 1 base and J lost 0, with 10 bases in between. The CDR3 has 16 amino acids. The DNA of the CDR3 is TGTGCCAGCAGCTTAGTGGCAATGAGCTCCTACAATGAGCAGTTCTTC. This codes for CASSLVAMSSYNEQFF.

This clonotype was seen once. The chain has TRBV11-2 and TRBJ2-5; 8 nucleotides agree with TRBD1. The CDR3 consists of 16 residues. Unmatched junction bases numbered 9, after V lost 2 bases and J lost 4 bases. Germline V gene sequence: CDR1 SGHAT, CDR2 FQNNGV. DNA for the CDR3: TGTGCCAGCAGCTTACAAGGACAGGGTTCAGGAGAGACCCAGTACTTC. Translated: CASSLQGQGSGETQYF.

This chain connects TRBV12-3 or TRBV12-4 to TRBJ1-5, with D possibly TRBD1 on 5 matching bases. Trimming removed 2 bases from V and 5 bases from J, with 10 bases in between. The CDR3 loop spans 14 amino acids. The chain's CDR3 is CASSLNRLDQPQHF. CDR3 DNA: TGTGCCAGCAGTTTAAACAGGTTGGATCAGCCCCAGCATTTT.

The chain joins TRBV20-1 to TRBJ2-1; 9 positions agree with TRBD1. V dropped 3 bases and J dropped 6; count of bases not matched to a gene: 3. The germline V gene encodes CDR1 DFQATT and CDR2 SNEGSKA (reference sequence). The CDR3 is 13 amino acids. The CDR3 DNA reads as TGCAGTGCTAGGGACAGGGGCGTCAATGAGCAGTTCTTC. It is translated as CSARDRGVNEQFF.

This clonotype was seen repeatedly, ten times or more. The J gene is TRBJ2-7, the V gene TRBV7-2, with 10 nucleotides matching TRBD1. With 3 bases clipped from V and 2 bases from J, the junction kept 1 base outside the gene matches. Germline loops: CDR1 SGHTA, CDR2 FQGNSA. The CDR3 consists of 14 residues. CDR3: CASSLGQGTYEQYF. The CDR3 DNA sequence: TGTGCCAGCAGCTTGGGACAGGGGACCTACGAGCAGTACTTC. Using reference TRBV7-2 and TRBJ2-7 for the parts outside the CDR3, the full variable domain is GAGVSQSPSNKVTEKGKDVELRCDPISGHTALYWYRQSLGQGLEFLIYFQGNSAPDKSGLPSDRFSAERTGGSVSTLTIQRTQQEDSAVYLCASSLGQGTYEQYFGPGTRLTVT.

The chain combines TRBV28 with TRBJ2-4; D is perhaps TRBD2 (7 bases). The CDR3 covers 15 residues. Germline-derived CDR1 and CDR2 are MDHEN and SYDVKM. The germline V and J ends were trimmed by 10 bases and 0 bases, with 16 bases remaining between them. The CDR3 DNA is TGTGCCACCTGTGGGGGGGCCACAGCCAAAAACATTCAGTACTTC. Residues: CATCGGATAKNIQYF.

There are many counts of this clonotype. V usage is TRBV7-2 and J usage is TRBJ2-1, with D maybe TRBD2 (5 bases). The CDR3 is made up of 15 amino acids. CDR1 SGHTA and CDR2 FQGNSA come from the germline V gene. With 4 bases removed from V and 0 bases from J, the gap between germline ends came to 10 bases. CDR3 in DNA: TGTGCCAGCAGCTCTCCGGGAAGCTCCTACAATGAGCAGTTCTTC. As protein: CASSSPGSSYNEQFF.

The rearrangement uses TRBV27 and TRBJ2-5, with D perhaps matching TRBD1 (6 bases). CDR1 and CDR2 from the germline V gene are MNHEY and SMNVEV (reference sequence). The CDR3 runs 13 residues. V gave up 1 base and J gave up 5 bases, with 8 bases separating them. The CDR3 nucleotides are TGTGCCAGCAGTTTATACGACAGGGAGACCCAGTACTTC. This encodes CASSLYDRETQYF.

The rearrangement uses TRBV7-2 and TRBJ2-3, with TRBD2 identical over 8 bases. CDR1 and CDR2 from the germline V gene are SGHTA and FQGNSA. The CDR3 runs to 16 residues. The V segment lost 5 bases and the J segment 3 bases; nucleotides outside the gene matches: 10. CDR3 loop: CASSPGGGLGTDTQYF. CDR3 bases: TGTGCCAGCAGCCCCGGGGGGGGTCTGGGGACAGATACGCAGTATTTT.

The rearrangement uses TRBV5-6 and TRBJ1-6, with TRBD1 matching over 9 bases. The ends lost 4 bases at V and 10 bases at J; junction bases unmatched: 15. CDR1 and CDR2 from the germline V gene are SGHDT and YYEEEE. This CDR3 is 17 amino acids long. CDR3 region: CASSPPGRTGARSPLHF. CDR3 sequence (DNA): TGTGCCAGCAGCCCGCCTGGAAGGACAGGGGCCCGATCACCCCTCCACTTT.

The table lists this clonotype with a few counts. CDR3 bases: TGTGCCAGCTCACCACCTTTCGGACAGGGAAACCTAGCCAAAAACATTCAGTACTTC. It encodes CASSPPFGQGNLAKNIQYF. This chain links TRBV18 with TRBJ2-4; TRBD1 agrees at 8 bases. CDR3 length equals 19 residues. Germline CDR1 reads KGHSH; CDR2 reads LQKENI. V gave up 0 bases and J gave up 0 bases; unmatched junction bases: 10.

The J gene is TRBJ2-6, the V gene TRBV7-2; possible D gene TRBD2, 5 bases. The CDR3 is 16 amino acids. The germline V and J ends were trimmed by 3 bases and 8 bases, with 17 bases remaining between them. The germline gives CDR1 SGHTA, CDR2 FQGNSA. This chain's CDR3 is CASSFGGAGKTNVLTF. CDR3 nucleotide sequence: TGTGCCAGCAGCTTTGGAGGCGCCGGGAAGACCAACGTCCTGACTTTC.

The CDR3 region is CASDRGRGGNEQFF. For the CDR3, the DNA is TGCGCCAGCGATAGGGGGCGGGGAGGGAATGAGCAGTTCTTC. The chain employs TRBV4-3 and TRBJ2-1, with D possibly called TRBD1 or TRBD2 (7 bases each). CDR1 is LGHNA and CDR2 is YSLEER in the germline V gene. V lost 8 bases and J 7 bases, leaving 18 bases between the germline ends. The CDR3 contains 14 residues.

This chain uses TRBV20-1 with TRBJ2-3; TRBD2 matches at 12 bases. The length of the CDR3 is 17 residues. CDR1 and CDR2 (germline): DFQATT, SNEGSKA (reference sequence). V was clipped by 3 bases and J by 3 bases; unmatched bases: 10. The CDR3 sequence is CSASQVLAGGHTDTQYF. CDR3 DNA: TGCAGTGCTAGTCAGGTCCTAGCGGGGGGGCATACAGATACGCAGTATTTT.

The CDR3 nucleotides read TGTGCCAGCAGTTTATGGCAGGGAGATTATGGCTACACCTTC. It encodes CASSLWQGDYGYTF. J is TRBJ1-2 and V is TRBV27, with D possibly being TRBD1 (5 bases). The CDR3 runs to 14 residues. Per the germline V gene, CDR1 is MNHEY and CDR2 is SMNVEV (reference sequence). V was trimmed by 1 base and J by 5 bases, leaving 11 bases between them.

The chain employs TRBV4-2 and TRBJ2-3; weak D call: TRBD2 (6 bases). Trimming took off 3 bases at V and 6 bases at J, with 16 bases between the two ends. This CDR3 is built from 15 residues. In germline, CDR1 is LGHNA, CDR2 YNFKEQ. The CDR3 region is CASSQGLESADTQYF. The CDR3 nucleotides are TGTGCCAGCAGCCAGGGACTGGAGAGTGCGGATACGCAGTATTTT.

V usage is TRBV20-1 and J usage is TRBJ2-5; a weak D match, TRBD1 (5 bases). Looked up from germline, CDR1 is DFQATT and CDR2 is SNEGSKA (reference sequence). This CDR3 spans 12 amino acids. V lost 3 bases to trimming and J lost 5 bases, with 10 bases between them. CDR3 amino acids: CSARGHRETQYF. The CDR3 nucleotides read TGCAGTGCTAGGGGGCATAGGGAGACCCAGTACTTC.

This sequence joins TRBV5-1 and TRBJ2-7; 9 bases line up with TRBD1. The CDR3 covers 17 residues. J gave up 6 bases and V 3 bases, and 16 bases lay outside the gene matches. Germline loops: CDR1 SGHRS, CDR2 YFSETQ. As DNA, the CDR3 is TGCGCCAGCAGCTCACTCTCTTCAGGACAGGGGTCCCGCGAGCAGTACTTC. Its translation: CASSSLSSGQGSREQYF.

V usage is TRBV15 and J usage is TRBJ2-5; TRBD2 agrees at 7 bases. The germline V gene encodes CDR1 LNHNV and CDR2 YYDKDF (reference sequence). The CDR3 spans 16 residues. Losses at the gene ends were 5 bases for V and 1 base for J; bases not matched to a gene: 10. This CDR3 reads CATSGGEESPQETQYF. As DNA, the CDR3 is TGTGCCACCAGCGGGGGGGAGGAATCCCCCCAAGAGACCCAGTACTTC.

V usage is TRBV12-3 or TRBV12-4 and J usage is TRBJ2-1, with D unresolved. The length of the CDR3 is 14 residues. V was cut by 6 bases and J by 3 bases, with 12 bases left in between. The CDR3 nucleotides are TGTGCCAGCAGCCTCAGTAGCTTCTACAATGAGCAGTTCTTC. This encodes CASSLSSFYNEQFF.

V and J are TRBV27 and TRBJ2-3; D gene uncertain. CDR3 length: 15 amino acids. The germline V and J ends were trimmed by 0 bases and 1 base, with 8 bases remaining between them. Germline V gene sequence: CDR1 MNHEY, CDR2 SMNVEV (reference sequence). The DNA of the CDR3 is TGTGCCAGCAGTTTATCGACGTTGGGCACAGATACGCAGTATTTT. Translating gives CASSLSTLGTDTQYF.